Below, 29 T cell receptor beta chains from the same sample are listed, as sequenced in a study of blood T cell repertoires in COVID-19. TCRdb's table, derived via immunoSEQ multiplex PCR, lists solely in-frame clones and lacks some. The sample consists of approximately 400,000 clones, more than 80% of them appearing once. The specimen was peripheral blood. The receptors here all came from a man between 35 and 55 years old with acute or convalescent COVID-19.

This chain links TRBV4-3 with TRBJ2-2; a weak D match, TRBD1 (5 bases). The germline CDR1 and CDR2 sequences are LGHNA and YSLEER. CDR3 length equals 14 residues. Trimming took off 3 bases at V and 4 bases at J, with 9 bases between the two ends. The DNA of the CDR3 is TGCGCCAGCAGCCAGGGGCCCCTCACCGGGGAGCTGTTTTTT. Amino acids: CASSQGPLTGELFF.

V is TRBV15 and J is TRBJ2-1; D unclear. V was shortened by 0 bases and J by 9 bases, with 9 bases between the two germline ends. Germline V gene data show CDR1 as LNHNV and CDR2 as YYDKDF (reference sequence). This CDR3 contains 13 residues. The CDR3 DNA reads TGTGCCACCAGCAGAGATCTCCGTAGTGAGCAGTTCTTC. Translation gives CATSRDLRSEQFF.

This chain connects TRBV5-1 to TRBJ2-2; 8 nucleotides line up with TRBD1. The CDR3 has 16 residues. CDR1 and CDR2 (germline): SGHRS, YFSETQ. V was clipped by 4 bases and J by 4 bases; unmatched bases: 9. As DNA, the CDR3 is TGCGCCAGCAGCCCTAGGACAGGGAGAGTCACCGGGGAGCTGTTTTTT. Amino acids: CASSPRTGRVTGELFF.

The chain combines TRBV5-6 with TRBJ1-2; the D gene is possibly TRBD1 (6 bases). Germline values: CDR1 SGHDT, CDR2 YYEEEE. The CDR3 runs to 15 residues. The V gene lost 5 bases and the J gene lost 0 bases, with 14 bases spanning the gap. CDR3 region: CASRFGQPTNYGYTF. The DNA for the CDR3 is TGTGCCAGCAGGTTTGGACAGCCGACTAACTATGGCTACACCTTC.

The rearrangement links TRBV10-3 to TRBJ1-1; 9 bases line up with TRBD1. This CDR3 is 12 amino acids long. Germline V CDR1 and CDR2: ENHRY, SYGVKD. V was pared by 11 bases and J by 5 bases, with 6 bases of the junction left unmatched. The DNA for the CDR3 is TGTGCCGTAGGACAGGGGTTGACTGAAGCTTTCTTT. It is translated as CAVGQGLTEAFF.

The CDR3 loop is CASSLSRTANTGELFF. The CDR3 DNA reads as TGCGCCAGCAGCCTATCTCGGACAGCGAACACCGGGGAGCTGTTTTTT. The J gene is TRBJ2-2, the V gene TRBV5-1; weak D call: TRBD1 (6 bases). Between the trimmed V and J ends, which lost 4 bases and 0 bases, there was a span of 13 bases. CDR1 and CDR2 (germline): SGHRS, YFSETQ. This CDR3 spans 16 amino acids.

The J gene is TRBJ1-1, the V gene TRBV7-3; D may be TRBD1 (5 bases). V gave up 2 bases and J gave up 1 base, with 8 bases separating them. Germline-derived CDR1 and CDR2 are SGHTA and FQGTGA. The CDR3 is 14 amino acids. The CDR3: CASSLQGGNTEAFF. For the CDR3, the DNA is TGTGCCAGCAGCTTACAGGGCGGGAACACTGAAGCTTTCTTT.

V and J are TRBV19 and TRBJ2-1; D is perhaps TRBD2 (6 bases). Germline assignment: CDR1 LNHDA and CDR2 SQIVND (reference sequence). The germline V and J ends were trimmed by 6 bases and 2 bases, with 14 bases remaining between them. The CDR3 is made up of 15 amino acids. CDR3 nucleotides: TGTGCCAGTAGCCCTGGGGGGAGGACCTACAATGAGCAGTTCTTC. This encodes CASSPGGRTYNEQFF.

The rearrangement joins TRBV21-1 to TRBJ2-4; the table names TRBD1, a call not compared with the DNA. TRBV21-1 is a listed pseudogene. The CDR3 contains 17 residues. In DNA, the CDR3 is TGTGCCAGCAGCAATCTCTCCGACAGGCTAGCCAAAAACATTCAGTACTTC. It yields the protein CASSNLSDRLAKNIQYF.

The chain is built from TRBV11-2 and TRBJ1-4, with a tentative D call TRBD1 (6 bases). Trimming cost V 1 base and J 5 bases, with 11 bases left between them. The length of the CDR3 is 15 residues. Germline V gives CDR1 SGHAT, CDR2 FQNNGV. For the CDR3, the DNA is TGTGCCAGCAGCTTAGGGGGGGGCAGAAATGAAAAACTGTTTTTT. Protein product: CASSLGGGRNEKLFF.

This sequence joins TRBV12-5 and TRBJ2-1; TRBD1 matches 7 bases. CDR1 is LGHNT and CDR2 is FRNRAP in the germline V gene. CDR3 length equals 12 residues. After removal of 5 bases from V and 6 bases from J, the junction contained 1 base not matched to a gene. CDR3 loop: CASGRDSNEQFF. The CDR3 DNA sequence: TGTGCTAGTGGTCGGGACAGCAATGAGCAGTTCTTC.

The chain is built from TRBV6-1 and TRBJ2-5, with 10 bases identical to TRBD2. The CDR3 is 16 residues long. Germline V CDR1 and CDR2: MNHNS, SASEGT. With 4 bases clipped from V and 5 bases from J, the junction kept 10 bases outside the gene matches. Here the CDR3 reads CASSVTSGFGGETQYF. The CDR3, as DNA: TGTGCCAGCAGTGTGACTAGCGGGTTCGGTGGGGAGACCCAGTACTTC.

The chain employs TRBV7-9 and TRBJ1-1, with 7 bases matching TRBD1. The germline V gene encodes CDR1 SEHNR and CDR2 FQNEAQ (reference sequence). This CDR3 contains 17 residues. The V gene end was trimmed by 1 base and the J gene end by 0 bases; junction bases not matched to a gene: 8. Written as DNA, the CDR3 is TGTGCCAGCAGCTTAGGCGGGGACAGCCTCATGAACACTGAAGCTTTCTTT. This sequence encodes CASSLGGDSLMNTEAFF.

V gene TRBV29-1 combines with J gene TRBJ2-7; TRBD2 matches 13 bases. The V gene's germline CDR1 is SQVTM and CDR2 ANQGSEA. The V segment lost 6 bases and the J segment 5 bases; nucleotides outside the gene matches: 7. This CDR3 is 14 amino acids long. The CDR3 here is CSVITSGGAHEQYF. The CDR3 DNA sequence: TGCAGCGTGATAACTAGCGGGGGGGCCCACGAGCAGTACTTC.

The gene calls are TRBV19 and TRBJ2-2, with D maybe TRBD1 (6 bases). This CDR3 spans 17 amino acids. The V end lost 1 base, the J end lost 0 bases, and 12 bases lay between the germline ends. CDR1 is LNHDA, CDR2 SQIVND, per germline (reference sequence). Here the CDR3 reads CASSIVTGTSNTGELFF. In DNA, the CDR3 is TGTGCCAGTAGTATAGTGACAGGTACTTCGAACACCGGGGAGCTGTTTTTT.

The chain recombines TRBV30 with TRBJ2-1; 7 nucleotides match TRBD2. This CDR3 region has 19 residues. Germline V lookup: CDR1 GTSNPN, CDR2 SVGIG (reference sequence). Trimming cost V 4 bases and J 0 bases; bases outside gene matches: 18. The CDR3 region has the DNA TGTGCCTGGACCGCAAAGGGAGAGTTGGGGGGGAGCTCCTACAATGAGCAGTTCTTC. It specifies CAWTAKGELGGSSYNEQFF.

This rearrangement joins TRBV29-1 to TRBJ2-1; D is ambiguous. This CDR3 is built from 11 residues. Trimming removed 7 bases from V and 5 bases from J, with 9 bases in between. Per the germline V gene, CDR1 is SQVTM and CDR2 is ANQGSEA. This CDR3 reads CSAAVNNEQFF. CDR3 nucleotide sequence: TGCAGCGCAGCCGTGAACAATGAGCAGTTCTTC.

This chain uses TRBV18 with TRBJ1-3, with 7 bases lining up with TRBD1. Trimming took 3 bases from V and 1 from J; bases not matched to a gene: 3. In germline, CDR1 is KGHSH, CDR2 LQKENI. CDR3 size: 15 residues. This chain's CDR3 is CASSPTTGSGNTIYF. CDR3 DNA sequence: TGTGCCAGCTCACCTACGACAGGGTCTGGAAACACCATATATTTT.

This clone appeared a single time. The chain recombines TRBV25-1 with TRBJ2-3, with 7 bases that match TRBD2. Germline V gene lookup returns CDR1 MGHDK and CDR2 SYGVNS. With 2 bases clipped from V and 5 bases from J, the junction kept 4 bases outside the gene matches. The CDR3 runs 14 residues. In nucleotides, the CDR3 is TGTGCCAGCAGTGAAACGCGGGGGTTAGATACGCAGTATTTT. Translated, it gives CASSETRGLDTQYF.

This chain joins TRBV27 and TRBJ2-7, with D tentatively TRBD2 (5 bases). The CDR3 covers 14 residues. Between the trimmed V and J ends, which lost 4 bases and 3 bases, there was a span of 13 bases. Germline values: CDR1 MNHEY, CDR2 SMNVEV (reference sequence). The CDR3 DNA reads TGTGCCAGCAGTTCGAGCGTTCGGGGCTACGAGCAGTACTTC. Translating gives CASSSSVRGYEQYF.

V and J are TRBV7-9 and TRBJ2-3; maybe TRBD1 (5 bases). Deletions cut 6 bases from V and 3 bases from J, with 16 bases between. The CDR3 covers 15 residues. Germline V gene lookup returns CDR1 SEHNR and CDR2 FQNEAQ (reference sequence). The CDR3 bases are TGTGCCAGCAGTCGCCGCAGGGTTGGAACAGATACGCAGTATTTT. It specifies CASSRRRVGTDTQYF.

This clone appeared once. The chain's CDR3 is CASSLQGGANTEAFF. CDR3 DNA: TGTGCCAGCAGCTTACAGGGTGGCGCGAACACTGAAGCTTTCTTT. The chain couples TRBV7-8 to TRBJ1-1, with D possibly TRBD1 on 5 matching bases. This CDR3 comprises 15 residues. Trimming shortened V by 2 bases and J by 1 base, and 11 bases separated the two germline ends. Germline V gives CDR1 SGHVS, CDR2 FQNEAQ.

The chain uses TRBV6-5 and TRBJ1-2, with D possibly matching TRBD1 (6 bases). Per the germline V gene, CDR1 is MNHEY and CDR2 is SVGAGI. Trimming took off 6 bases at V and 4 bases at J, with 15 bases between the two ends. This CDR3 comprises 14 residues. As DNA, the CDR3 is TGTGCCAGCAGAATGGGGGGGCCGGGCTATGGCTACACCTTC. This encodes CASRMGGPGYGYTF.

The chain links TRBV7-2 to TRBJ2-1; D is unclear. The CDR3 sequence is 12 residues long. Germline assignment: CDR1 SGHTA and CDR2 FQGNSA. Trimming took off 3 bases at V and 9 bases at J, with 9 bases between the two ends. CDR3 residues: CASSFTISEQFF. CDR3 nucleotide sequence: TGTGCCAGCAGCTTCACAATCAGTGAGCAGTTCTTC. Complete variable domain (other parts from reference TRBV7-2 and TRBJ2-1): GAGVSQSPSNKVTEKGKDVELRCDPISGHTALYWYRQSLGQGLEFLIYFQGNSAPDKSGLPSDRFSAERTGGSVSTLTIQRTQQEDSAVYLCASSFTISEQFFGPGTRLTVL.

This chain connects TRBV6-5 to TRBJ1-5; D perhaps matches TRBD1 (5 bases). Germline V CDR1 and CDR2: MNHEY, SVGAGI. The V and J ends lost 6 bases and 7 bases respectively, with 16 bases between them. The CDR3 covers 14 residues. The CDR3 here is CASRPPREEQPQHF. The CDR3 DNA reads as TGTGCCAGCAGGCCACCCAGGGAGGAACAGCCCCAGCATTTT.

The V call is TRBV4-1, the J call TRBJ1-5, with TRBD1 matching over 7 bases. Trimming removed 2 bases from V and 7 bases from J; junction bases left unmatched: 5. CDR3 size: 14 residues. The germline V gene encodes CDR1 MGHRA and CDR2 YSYEKL. The CDR3 nucleotides are TGCGCCAGCAGCCAACCAGGGGGGCACCAGCCCCAGCATTTT. This codes for CASSQPGGHQPQHF.

V usage is TRBV28 and J usage is TRBJ1-1, with D perhaps TRBD1 (5 bases). The CDR3 loop spans 13 amino acids. The germline V gene encodes CDR1 MDHEN and CDR2 SYDVKM. V was trimmed by 2 bases and J by 11 bases, leaving 15 bases between them. The CDR3 nucleotides read TGTGCCAGCAGTTTAAGTCCCGAGGAGGGGGCTTTCTTT. Translating gives CASSLSPEEGAFF.

The V and J genes are TRBV15 and TRBJ2-2, with TRBD1 as a possible D gene (7 bases). This CDR3 contains 19 residues. Trimming removed 0 bases from V and 0 bases from J, with 17 bases in between. Germline V gene lookup returns CDR1 LNHNV and CDR2 YYDKDF (reference sequence). As DNA, the CDR3 is TGTGCCACCAGCAGAGATTACGCGACAGGGAGGTCGAACACCGGGGAGCTGTTTTTT. Protein: CATSRDYATGRSNTGELFF. Combining the CDR3 with reference TRBV15 and TRBJ2-2 gives the whole variable domain DAMVIQNPRYQVTQFGKPVTLSCSQTLNHNVMYWYQQKSSQAPKLLFHYYDKDFNNEADTPDNFQSRRPNTSFCFLDIRSPGLGDTAMYLCATSRDYATGRSNTGELFFGEGSRLTVL.

This rearrangement joins TRBV6-5 to TRBJ2-7, with 7 positions matching TRBD1. CDR1 MNHEY and CDR2 SVGAGI come from the germline V gene. The V and J ends lost 5 bases and 2 bases, in that order; junction bases with no gene match: 6. The CDR3 is 14 residues long. CDR3 sequence: CASSRTGTAYEQYF. CDR3 nucleotides: TGTGCCAGCAGTCGGACAGGAACTGCCTACGAGCAGTACTTC.